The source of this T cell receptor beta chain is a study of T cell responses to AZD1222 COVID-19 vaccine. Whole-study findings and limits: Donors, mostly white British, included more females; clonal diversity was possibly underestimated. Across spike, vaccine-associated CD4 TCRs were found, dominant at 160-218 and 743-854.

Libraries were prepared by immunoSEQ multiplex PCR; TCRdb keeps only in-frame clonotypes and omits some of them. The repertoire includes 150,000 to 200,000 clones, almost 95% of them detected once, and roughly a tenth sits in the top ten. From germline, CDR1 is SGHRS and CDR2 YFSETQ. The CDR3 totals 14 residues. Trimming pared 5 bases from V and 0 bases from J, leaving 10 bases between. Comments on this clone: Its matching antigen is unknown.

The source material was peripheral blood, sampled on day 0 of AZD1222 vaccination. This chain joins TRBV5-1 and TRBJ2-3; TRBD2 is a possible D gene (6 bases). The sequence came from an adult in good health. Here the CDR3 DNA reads TGCGCCAGCAGGGAGGGCGAGAGCACAGATACGCAGTATTTT. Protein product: CASREGESTDTQYF.